This TCR beta chain emerged from a study of blood T cell repertoires in COVID-19. At the level of the study: Acute and convalescent COVID-19 samples came from the United States, Italy and Spain. Sample material is recorded as cDNA or gDNA derived from T cells, B-cell-depleted T cells, or PBMCs.

Trimming pared 0 bases from V and 7 bases from J, leaving 13 bases between. The CDR3 is made up of 14 amino acids. From germline, CDR1 is SGHRS and CDR2 YFSETQ. Per the authors' pipeline: It was from reference gene primer amplification that nucleated cell counts were estimated. TCRdb keeps only in-frame clones here, not all; method: immunoSEQ multiplex PCR. From that table come the V and J calls and clone size; the DNA was used to work out D and trimming. This table has 200,000 to 300,000 clones, about 88% appearing once. Sequencing was carried out using peripheral blood. This chain uses TRBV5-1 with TRBJ1-1; tentatively, D is TRBD1 (6 bases). The sequence was collected from a man aged 25 to 45 with active or convalescent COVID-19. In DNA form, the CDR3 reads TGCGCCAGCAGCTTGGGGGGGACACTACTTGAAGCTTTCTTT. It yields the protein CASSLGGTLLEAFF.